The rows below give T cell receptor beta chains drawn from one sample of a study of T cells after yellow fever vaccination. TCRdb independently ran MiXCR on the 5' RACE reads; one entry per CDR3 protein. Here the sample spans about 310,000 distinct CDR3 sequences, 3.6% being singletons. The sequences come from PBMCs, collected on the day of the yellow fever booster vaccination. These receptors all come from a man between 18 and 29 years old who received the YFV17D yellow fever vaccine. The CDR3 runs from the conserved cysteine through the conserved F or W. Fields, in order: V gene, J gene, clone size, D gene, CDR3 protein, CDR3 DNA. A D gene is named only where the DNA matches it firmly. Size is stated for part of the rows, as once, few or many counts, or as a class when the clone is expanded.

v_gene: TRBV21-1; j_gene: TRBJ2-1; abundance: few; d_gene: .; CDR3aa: CASSKSYNRNYNEQFF; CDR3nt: TGTGCCAGCAGCAAAAGTTATAACAGGAATTACAATGAGCAGTTCTTC
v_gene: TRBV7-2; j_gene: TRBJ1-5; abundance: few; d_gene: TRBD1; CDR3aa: CASSTTGVLSQPQHF; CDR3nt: TGTGCCAGCAGCACGACAGGGGTTTTATCTCAGCCCCAGCATTTT
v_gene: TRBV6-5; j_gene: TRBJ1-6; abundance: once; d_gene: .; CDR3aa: CASSSDTDGWDFYNSPLPF; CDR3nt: TGTGCCAGCAGTTCCGACACCGACGGATGGGACTTTTATAATTCACCCCTCCCCTTT
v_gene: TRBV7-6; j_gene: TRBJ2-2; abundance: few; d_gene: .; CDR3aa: CASSLAPGLGANTGELFF; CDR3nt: TGTGCCAGCAGCTTAGCCCCGGGCTTGGGGGCGAACACCGGGGAGCTGTTTTTT
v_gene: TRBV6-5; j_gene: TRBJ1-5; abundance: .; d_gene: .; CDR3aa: CASRTGNRAQPQHF; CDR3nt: TGTGCCAGCAGAACCGGCAACAGGGCCCAGCCCCAGCATTTT
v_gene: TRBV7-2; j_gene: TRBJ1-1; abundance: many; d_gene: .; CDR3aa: CASSGRFGMNTEAFF; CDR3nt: TGTGCCAGCAGCGGCAGGTTTGGCATGAACACTGAAGCTTTCTTT
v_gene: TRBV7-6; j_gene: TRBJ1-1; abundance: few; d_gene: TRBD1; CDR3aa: CASSPSTGETEAFF; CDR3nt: TGTGCCAGCAGCCCATCGACAGGGGAAACTGAAGCTTTCTTT
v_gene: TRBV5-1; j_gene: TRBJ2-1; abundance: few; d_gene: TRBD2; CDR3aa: CASSFLSGDYEQFF; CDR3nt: TGCGCCAGCAGCTTCCTTAGCGGGGACTATGAGCAGTTCTTC
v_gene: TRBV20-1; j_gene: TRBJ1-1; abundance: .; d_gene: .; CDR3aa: CSALQLPPNTEAFF; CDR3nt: TGCAGTGCTCTCCAATTACCACCGAACACTGAAGCTTTCTTT
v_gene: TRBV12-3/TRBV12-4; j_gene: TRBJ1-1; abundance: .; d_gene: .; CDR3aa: CASRNTEAFF; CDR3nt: TGTGCCAGCAGGAACACTGAAGCTTTCTTT
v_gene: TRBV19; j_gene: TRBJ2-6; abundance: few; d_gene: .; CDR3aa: CASSVQGSGANVLTF; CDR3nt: TGTGCCAGTAGTGTTCAAGGCTCTGGGGCCAACGTCCTGACTTTC
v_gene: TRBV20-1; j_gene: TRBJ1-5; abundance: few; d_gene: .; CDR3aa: CSADQDSGAQPQHF; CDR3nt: TGCAGTGCCGACCAGGACTCCGGGGCTCAGCCCCAGCATTTT
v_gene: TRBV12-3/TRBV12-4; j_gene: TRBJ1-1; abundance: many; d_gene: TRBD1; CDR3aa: CASRPTGGGTEAFF; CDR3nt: TGTGCCAGCAGACCGACAGGGGGAGGAACTGAAGCTTTCTTT
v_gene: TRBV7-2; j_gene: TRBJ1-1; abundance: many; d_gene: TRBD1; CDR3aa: CASTHQGAPWAFF; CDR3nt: TGTGCCAGCACTCATCAGGGGGCACCCTGGGCTTTCTTT
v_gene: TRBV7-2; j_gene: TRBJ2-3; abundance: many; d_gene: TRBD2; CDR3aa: CASSLARTSGGLTDTQYF; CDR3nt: TGTGCCAGCAGCTTAGCCCGGACTAGCGGGGGCCTCACAGATACGCAGTATTTT
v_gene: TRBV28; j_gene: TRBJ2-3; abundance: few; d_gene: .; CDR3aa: CASSTHRADTQYF; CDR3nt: TGTGCCAGCAGTACCCACAGGGCAGATACGCAGTATTTT
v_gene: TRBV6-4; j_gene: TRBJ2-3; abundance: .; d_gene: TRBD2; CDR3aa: CASAAGGTDTQYF; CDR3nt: TGTGCCAGCGCGGCGGGGGGCACAGATACGCAGTATTTT
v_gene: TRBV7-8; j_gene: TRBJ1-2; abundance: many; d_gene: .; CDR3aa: CASSLRVAYGYTF; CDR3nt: TGTGCCAGCAGCTTACGGGTGGCCTATGGCTACACCTTC
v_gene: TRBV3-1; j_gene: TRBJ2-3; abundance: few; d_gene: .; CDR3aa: CASSQDSLNTDTQYF; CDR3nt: TGTGCCAGCAGCCAAGATTCGCTCAACACAGATACGCAGTATTTT
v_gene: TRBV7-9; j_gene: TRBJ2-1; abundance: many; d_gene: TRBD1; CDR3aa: CASSDRGRDEQFF; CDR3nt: TGTGCCAGCAGCGACAGGGGGAGGGATGAGCAGTTCTTC
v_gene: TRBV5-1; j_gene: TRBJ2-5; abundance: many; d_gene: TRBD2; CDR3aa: CASSPGLAGTETQYF; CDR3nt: TGCGCCAGCAGCCCGGGACTAGCGGGGACAGAGACCCAGTACTTC
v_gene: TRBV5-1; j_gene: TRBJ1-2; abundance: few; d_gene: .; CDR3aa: CASSLDTGVYYGYTF; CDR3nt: TGCGCCAGCAGCTTGGATACAGGAGTTTACTATGGCTACACCTTC
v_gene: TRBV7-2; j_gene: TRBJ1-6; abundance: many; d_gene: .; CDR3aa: CASSFTDWKPLHF; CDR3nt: TGTGCCAGCAGCTTTACGGATTGGAAGCCCCTCCACTTT
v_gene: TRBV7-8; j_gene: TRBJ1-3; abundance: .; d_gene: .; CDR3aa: CASSLGWGTAGNTIYF; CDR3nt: TGTGCCAGCAGCTTAGGGTGGGGGACGGCAGGAAACACCATATATTTT
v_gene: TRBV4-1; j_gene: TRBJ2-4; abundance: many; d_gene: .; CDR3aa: CASSQPQGRAKNIQYF; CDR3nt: TGCGCCAGCAGCCAACCTCAGGGTCGCGCCAAAAACATTCAGTACTTC
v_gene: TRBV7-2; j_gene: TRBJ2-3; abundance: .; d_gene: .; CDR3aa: CASSLETGLSDTQYF; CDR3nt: TGTGCCAGCAGCTTAGAAACAGGGCTTTCAGATACGCAGTATTTT